What follows describes a single T cell receptor (beta chain). This record belongs to a study of control samples from healthy donors and cancer patients. The assay was immunoSEQ multiplex PCR, and TCRdb's table has in-frame clones only and misses some. Of roughly 120,000 clones in the sample, approximately 94% are singletons; the top ten hold about 4%. V lost 4 bases and J 4 bases, leaving 14 bases between the germline ends. CDR3 length: 15 amino acids. Germline V gene data show CDR1 as SGHAT and CDR2 as FQNNGV. The sequenced sample consisted of blood. The chain is built from TRBV11-2 and TRBJ2-1; a possible D gene is TRBD1 (6 bases). The clonotype was recovered from a man aged 25 to 45 in good health. The CDR3 DNA sequence: TGTGCCAGCAGCTCAGGGGACCGACAATACAATGAGCAGTTCTTC. Its translation is CASSSGDRQYNEQFF.